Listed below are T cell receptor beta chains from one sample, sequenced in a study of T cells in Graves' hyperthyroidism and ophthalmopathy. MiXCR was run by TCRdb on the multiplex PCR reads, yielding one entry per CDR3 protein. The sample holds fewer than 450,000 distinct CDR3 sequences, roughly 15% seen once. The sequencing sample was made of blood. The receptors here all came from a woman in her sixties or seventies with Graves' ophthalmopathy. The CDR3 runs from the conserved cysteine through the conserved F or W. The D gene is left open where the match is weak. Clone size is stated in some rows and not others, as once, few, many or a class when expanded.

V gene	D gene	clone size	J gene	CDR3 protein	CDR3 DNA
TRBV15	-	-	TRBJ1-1	CATSRDRQQFEAFF	TGTGCCACCAGCAGAGATCGACAGCAATTTGAAGCTTTCTTT
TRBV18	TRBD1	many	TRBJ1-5	CASSRGQDSNQPQHF	TGTGCCAGCTCACGCGGACAGGATAGCAATCAGCCCCAGCATTTT
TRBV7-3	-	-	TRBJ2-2	CASSSQARGGELFF	TGTGCCAGCAGCTCCCAAGCTAGGGGCGGGGAGCTGTTTTTT
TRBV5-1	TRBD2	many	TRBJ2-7	CASSHGTSGRVSYEQYF	TGCGCCAGCAGCCACGGGACTAGCGGGAGGGTTTCCTACGAGCAGTACTTC
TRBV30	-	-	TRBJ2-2	CAWSVVEYTGELFF	TGTGCCTGGAGTGTAGTGGAGTACACCGGGGAGCTGTTTTTT
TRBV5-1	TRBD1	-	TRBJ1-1	CASSLEGQMNTEAFF	TGCGCCAGCAGCTTGGAGGGACAGATGAACACTGAAGCTTTCTTT
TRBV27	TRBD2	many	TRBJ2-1	CASSPGLAGGTYNEQFF	TGTGCCAGCAGCCCCGGACTAGCGGGAGGAACCTACAATGAGCAGTTCTTC
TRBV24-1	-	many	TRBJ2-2	CATSGNTGELFF	TGTGCCACCAGTGGAAACACCGGGGAGCTGTTTTTT
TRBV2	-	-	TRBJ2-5	CASSEGTQQETQYF	TGTGCCAGCAGCGAAGGGACACAGCAAGAGACCCAGTACTTC
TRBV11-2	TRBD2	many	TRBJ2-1	CASSPWGLAAYNEQFF	TGTGCCAGCAGCCCGTGGGGACTAGCGGCCTACAATGAGCAGTTCTTC
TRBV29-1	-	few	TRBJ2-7	CSVAPRVGSYEQYF	TGCAGCGTCGCCCCCCGAGTGGGGTCCTACGAGCAGTACTTC
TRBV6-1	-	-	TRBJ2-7	CASSGDTGSYEQYF	TGTGCCAGCAGTGGGGACACCGGCTCCTACGAGCAGTACTTC
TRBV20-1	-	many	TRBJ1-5	CSLRTLSSNQPQHF	TGCAGTCTGAGGACCCTTTCATCCAATCAGCCCCAGCATTTT
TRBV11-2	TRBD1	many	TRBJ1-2	CASSLDAADRGRWGYTF	TGTGCCAGCAGCTTAGATGCGGCGGACAGGGGGCGGTGGGGCTACACCTTC
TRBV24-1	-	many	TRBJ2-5	CATSDPRDTERGTQYF	TGTGCCACCAGTGATCCCCGGGACACTGAACGGGGGACCCAGTACTTC
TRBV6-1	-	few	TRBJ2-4	CASSIQPLAKNIQYF	TGTGCCAGCAGTATACAACCTCTAGCCAAAAACATTCAGTACTTC
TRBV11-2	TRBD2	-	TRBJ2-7	CASSSGLAGGDEQYF	TGTGCCAGCAGCTCGGGACTAGCGGGGGGGGACGAGCAGTACTTC
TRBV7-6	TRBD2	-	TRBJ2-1	CASVAGTSDYNEQFF	TGTGCCAGCGTAGCCGGGACTAGCGACTACAATGAGCAGTTCTTC
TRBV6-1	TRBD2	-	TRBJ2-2	CASSRPGLAGVITGELFF	TGTGCCAGCAGCCGACCGGGACTAGCGGGAGTCATAACCGGGGAGCTGTTTTTT
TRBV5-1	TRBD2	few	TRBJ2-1	CASSFGGGTNNEQFF	TGCGCCAGCAGCTTTGGGGGAGGGACGAACAATGAGCAGTTCTTC
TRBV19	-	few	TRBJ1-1	CAPLYTEAFF	TGTGCCCCCCTCTACACTGAAGCTTTCTTT
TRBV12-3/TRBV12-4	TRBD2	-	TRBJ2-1	CASSPPGLAGVNEQFF	TGTGCCAGCAGTCCCCCCGGACTAGCGGGAGTTAATGAGCAGTTCTTC
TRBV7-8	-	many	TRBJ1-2	CASSLIQANYGYTF	TGTGCCAGCAGCCTGATCCAAGCCAACTATGGCTACACCTTC
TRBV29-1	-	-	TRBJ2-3	CSVEMGGTDTQYF	TGCAGCGTTGAAATGGGGGGCACAGATACGCAGTATTTT
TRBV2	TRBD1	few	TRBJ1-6	CASSRTGGDSPLHF	TGTGCCAGCAGTCGGACAGGGGGTGATTCACCCCTCCACTTT
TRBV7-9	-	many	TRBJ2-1	CASSLSLASSYNEQFF	TGTGCCAGCAGCTTATCCCTAGCTAGCTCCTACAATGAGCAGTTCTTC
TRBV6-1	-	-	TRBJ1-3	CASSEITAGNTIYF	TGTGCCAGCAGTGAAATAACGGCCGGAAACACCATATATTTT
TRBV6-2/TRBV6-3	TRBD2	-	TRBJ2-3	CASRPKGLAGSTDTQYF	TGTGCCAGCAGACCGAAGGGACTAGCGGGAAGCACAGATACGCAGTATTTT
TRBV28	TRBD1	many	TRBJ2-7	CASSLFGQGQYEQYF	TGTGCCAGCAGTTTATTCGGACAGGGACAATACGAGCAGTACTTC
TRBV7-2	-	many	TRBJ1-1	CASLGNVANTEAFF	TGTGCCAGCCTAGGGAATGTAGCTAACACTGAAGCTTTCTTT
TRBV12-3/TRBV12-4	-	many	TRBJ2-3	CASSLMVRDPTDTQYF	TGTGCCAGCAGTTTAATGGTCAGGGATCCCACAGATACGCAGTATTTT
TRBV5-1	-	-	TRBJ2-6	CASSLGFSNSGANVLTF	TGCGCCAGCAGCTTGGGGTTTTCGAACTCTGGGGCCAACGTCCTGACTTTC
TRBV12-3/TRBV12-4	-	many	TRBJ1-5	CASSKTRVIGEAYSNQPQHF	TGTGCCAGCAGTAAAACTAGGGTGATCGGGGAAGCTTATAGCAATCAGCCCCAGCATTTT
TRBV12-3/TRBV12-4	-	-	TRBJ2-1	CASSPYEQFF	TGTGCCAGCAGCCCCTATGAGCAGTTCTTC
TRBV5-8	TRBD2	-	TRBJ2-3	CASTGGTSGTDTQYF	TGTGCCAGCACCGGAGGGACTAGCGGCACAGATACGCAGTATTTT
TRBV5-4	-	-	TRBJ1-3	CASSFKTSGNTMYF	TGTGCCAGCAGCTTCAAAACCTCTGGAAACACCATGTATTTT
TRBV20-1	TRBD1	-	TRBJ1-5	CSAFRTGGLGNQPQHF	TGCAGTGCCTTTAGGACAGGGGGCTTGGGCAATCAGCCCCAGCATTTT
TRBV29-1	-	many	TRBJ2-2	CSASRGTGELFF	TGCAGCGCCTCGCGAGGGACCGGGGAGCTGTTTTTT
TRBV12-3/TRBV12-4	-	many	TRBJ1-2	CASSLDGGGYGYTF	TGTGCCAGCAGTTTAGATGGAGGGGGCTATGGCTACACCTTC
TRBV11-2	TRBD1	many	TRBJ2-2	CASSATLQGAYTGELFF	TGTGCCAGCAGCGCCACCCTCCAGGGGGCATACACCGGGGAGCTGTTTTTT
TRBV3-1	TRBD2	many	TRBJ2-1	CASSQDLAGLNEQFF	TGTGCCAGCAGCCAAGACCTAGCGGGATTAAATGAGCAGTTCTTC
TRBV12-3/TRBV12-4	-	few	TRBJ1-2	CASRLGGDYGYTF	TGTGCCAGCAGATTAGGGGGAGACTATGGCTACACCTTC
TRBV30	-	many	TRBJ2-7	CAWSGQYYEQYF	TGTGCCTGGAGTGGACAATACTACGAGCAGTACTTC
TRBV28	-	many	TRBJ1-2	CASRHMVYGYTF	TGTGCCAGCAGGCACATGGTCTATGGCTACACCTTC
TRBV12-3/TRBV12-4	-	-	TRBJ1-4	CASRDGRGGEKLFF	TGTGCCAGCAGAGATGGGCGGGGTGGCGAAAAACTGTTTTTT
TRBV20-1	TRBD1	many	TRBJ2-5	CSAGDRATQETQYF	TGCAGTGCTGGGGACAGGGCCACCCAAGAGACCCAGTACTTC
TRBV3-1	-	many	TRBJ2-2	CASSQTLINTGELFF	TGTGCCAGCAGCCAAACCCTTATCAACACCGGGGAGCTGTTTTTT
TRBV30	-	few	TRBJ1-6	CAWCLTDNSPLHF	TGTGCCTGGTGCCTGACAGATAATTCACCCCTCCACTTT
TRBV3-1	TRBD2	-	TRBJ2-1	CASSQALSGVSYNEQFF	TGTGCCAGCAGCCAAGCTCTTAGCGGGGTCTCCTACAATGAGCAGTTCTTC
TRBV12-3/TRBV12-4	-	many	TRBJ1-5	CASRGEGGNQPQHF	TGTGCCAGCAGGGGTGAAGGGGGCAATCAGCCCCAGCATTTT
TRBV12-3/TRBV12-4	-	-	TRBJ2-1	CASSYSGTHNEQFF	TGTGCCAGCAGTTACTCCGGGACTCACAATGAGCAGTTCTTC
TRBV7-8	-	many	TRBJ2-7	CASRKDTAAYEQYF	TGTGCCAGCAGGAAGGACACCGCTGCCTACGAGCAGTACTTC